The clone carrying this TCR beta chain was counted at least ten times. Its target is unknown. Arm-PCR of CDR3 regions with iRepertoire HTBI primers generated TCR beta libraries. TCRdb reprocessed the multiplex PCR reads with MiXCR, giving one entry per CDR3 protein. The repertoire consists of roughly 380,000 distinct CDR3 sequences, with roughly 15% occurring once and the leading ten covering approximately 21%. The sample originates from a study of regulatory T cells in long-lasting Graves disease. In the study overall: Recently diagnosed Graves' patients had received antithyroid drugs for under 3 months.

V dropped 1 base and J dropped 4; count of bases not matched to a gene: 10. The CDR3 sequence is 17 residues long. CDR1 is MNHEY and CDR2 is SMNVEV in the germline V gene (reference sequence). Study-wide findings and caveats: A greater number of public clonotypes (2,741) was shared by persistent patients than by new patients (roughly 930).

Described time point: newly diagnosed GD, antithyroid drugs for less than 3 months. PBMC-extracted RNA yielded the TCR library. It was by American Thyroid Association guidelines that Graves' disease was diagnosed. EDTA tubes received approximately 9 milliliters of collected peripheral blood. The sample here was peripheral blood mononuclear cells (PBMCs), taken at new diagnosis, from a patient treated with antithyroid drugs. The V and J genes are TRBV27 and TRBJ2-7, with TRBD2 identical over 10 bases. The origin of this receptor is a female donor with Graves disease. CDR3: CASSLFWSGRAMYEQYF. CDR3 DNA sequence: TGTGCCAGCAGTTTATTTTGGAGCGGGAGGGCCATGTACGAGCAGTACTTC.